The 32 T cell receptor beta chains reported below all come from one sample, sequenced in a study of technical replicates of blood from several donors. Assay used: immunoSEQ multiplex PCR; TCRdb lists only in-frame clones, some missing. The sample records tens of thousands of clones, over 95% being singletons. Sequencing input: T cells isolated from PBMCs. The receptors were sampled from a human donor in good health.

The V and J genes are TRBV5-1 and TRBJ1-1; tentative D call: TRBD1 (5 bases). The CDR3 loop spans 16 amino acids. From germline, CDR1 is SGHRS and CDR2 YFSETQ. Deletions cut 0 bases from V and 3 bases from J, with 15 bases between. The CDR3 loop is CASSLEGVTWDTEAFF. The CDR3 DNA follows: TGCGCCAGCAGCTTGGAAGGGGTAACGTGGGACACTGAAGCTTTCTTT. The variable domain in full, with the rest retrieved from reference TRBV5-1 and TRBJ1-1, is KAGVTQTPRYLIKTRGQQVTLSCSPISGHRSVSWYQQTPGQGLQFLFEYFSETQRNKGNFPGRFSGRQFSNSRSEMNVSTLELGDSALYLCASSLEGVTWDTEAFFGQGTRLTVV.

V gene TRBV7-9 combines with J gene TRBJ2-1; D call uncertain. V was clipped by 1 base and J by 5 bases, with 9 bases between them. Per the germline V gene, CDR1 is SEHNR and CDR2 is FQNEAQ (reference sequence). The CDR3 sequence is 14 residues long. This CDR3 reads CASSLGGLNNEQFF. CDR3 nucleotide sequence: TGTGCCAGCAGCTTAGGCGGATTGAACAATGAGCAGTTCTTC.

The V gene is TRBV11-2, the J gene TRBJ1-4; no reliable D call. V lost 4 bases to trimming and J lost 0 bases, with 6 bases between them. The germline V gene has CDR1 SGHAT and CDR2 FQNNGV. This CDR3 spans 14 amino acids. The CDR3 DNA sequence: TGTGCCAGCAGCTCGACACCAACTAATGAAAAACTGTTTTTT. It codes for CASSSTPTNEKLFF.

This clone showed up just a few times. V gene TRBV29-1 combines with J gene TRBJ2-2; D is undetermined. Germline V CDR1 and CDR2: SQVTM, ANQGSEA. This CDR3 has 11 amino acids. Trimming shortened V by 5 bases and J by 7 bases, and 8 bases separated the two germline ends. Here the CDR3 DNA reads TGCAGCGTTCCCGGTATCGGGGAGCTGTTTTTT. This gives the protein CSVPGIGELFF.

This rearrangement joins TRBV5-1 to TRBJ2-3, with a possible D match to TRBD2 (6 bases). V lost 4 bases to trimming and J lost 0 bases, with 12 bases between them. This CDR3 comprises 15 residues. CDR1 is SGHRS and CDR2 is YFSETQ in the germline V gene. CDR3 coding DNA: TGCGCCAGCAGCCCAGACGGGACTAGCACAGATACGCAGTATTTT. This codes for CASSPDGTSTDTQYF.

CDR3 in amino acids: CASSPGQGYGYTF. CDR3 DNA sequence: TGTGCCAGCAGCCCGGGACAGGGGTATGGCTACACCTTC. This chain joins TRBV5-4 and TRBJ1-2; the match to TRBD1 covers 10 bases. V dropped 4 bases and J dropped 5; count of bases not matched to a gene: 2. The length of the CDR3 is 13 residues. Germline CDR1 and CDR2: SGHNT and YYREEE (reference sequence).

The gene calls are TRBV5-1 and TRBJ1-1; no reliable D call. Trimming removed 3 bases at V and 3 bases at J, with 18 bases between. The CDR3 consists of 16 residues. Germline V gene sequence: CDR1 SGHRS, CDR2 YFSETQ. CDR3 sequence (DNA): TGCGCCAGCAGCTCCCTAGAGAGGGAGTTGGACACTGAAGCTTTCTTT. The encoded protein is CASSSLERELDTEAFF.

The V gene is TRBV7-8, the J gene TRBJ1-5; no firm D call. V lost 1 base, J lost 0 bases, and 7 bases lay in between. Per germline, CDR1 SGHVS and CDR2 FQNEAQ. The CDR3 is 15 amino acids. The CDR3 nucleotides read TGTGCCAGCAGCTTAGGCCAGAATAGCAATCAGCCCCAGCATTTT. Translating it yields CASSLGQNSNQPQHF.

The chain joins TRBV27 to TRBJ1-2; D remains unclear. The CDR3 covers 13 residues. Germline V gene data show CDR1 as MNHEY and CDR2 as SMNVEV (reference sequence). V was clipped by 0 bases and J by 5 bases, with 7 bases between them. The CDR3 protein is CASSLSATYGYTF. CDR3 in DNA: TGTGCCAGCAGTTTATCGGCAACGTATGGCTACACCTTC.

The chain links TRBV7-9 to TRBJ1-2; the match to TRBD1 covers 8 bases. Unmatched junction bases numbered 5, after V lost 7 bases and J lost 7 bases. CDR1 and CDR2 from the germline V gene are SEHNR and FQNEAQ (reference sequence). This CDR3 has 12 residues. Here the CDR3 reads CASTPDRAGYTF. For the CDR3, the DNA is TGTGCCAGCACCCCGGACAGGGCTGGCTACACCTTC.

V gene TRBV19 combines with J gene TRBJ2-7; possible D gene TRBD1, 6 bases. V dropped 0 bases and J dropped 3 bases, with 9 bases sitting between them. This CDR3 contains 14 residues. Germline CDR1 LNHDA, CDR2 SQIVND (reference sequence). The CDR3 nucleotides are TGTGCCAGTAGTATAGACGGACAGCTCTACGAGCAGTACTTC. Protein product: CASSIDGQLYEQYF.

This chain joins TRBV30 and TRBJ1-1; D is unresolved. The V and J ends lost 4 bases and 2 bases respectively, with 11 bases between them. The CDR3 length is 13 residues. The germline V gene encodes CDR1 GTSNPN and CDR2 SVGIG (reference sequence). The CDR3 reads CAWNIAANTEAFF. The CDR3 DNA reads TGTGCCTGGAACATCGCCGCTAACACTGAAGCTTTCTTT.

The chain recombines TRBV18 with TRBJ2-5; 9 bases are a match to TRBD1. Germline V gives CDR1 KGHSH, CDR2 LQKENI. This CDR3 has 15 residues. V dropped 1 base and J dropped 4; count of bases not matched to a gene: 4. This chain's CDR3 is CASSPRDRVGETQYF. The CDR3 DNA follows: TGTGCCAGCTCACCACGGGACAGGGTGGGAGAGACCCAGTACTTC.

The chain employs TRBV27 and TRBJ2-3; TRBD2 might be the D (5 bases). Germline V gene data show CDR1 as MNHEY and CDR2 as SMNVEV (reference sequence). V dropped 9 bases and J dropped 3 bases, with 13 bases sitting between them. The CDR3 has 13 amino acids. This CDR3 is CASKGSSTDTQYF. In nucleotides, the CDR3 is TGTGCCAGTAAAGGGAGTAGTACAGATACGCAGTATTTT.

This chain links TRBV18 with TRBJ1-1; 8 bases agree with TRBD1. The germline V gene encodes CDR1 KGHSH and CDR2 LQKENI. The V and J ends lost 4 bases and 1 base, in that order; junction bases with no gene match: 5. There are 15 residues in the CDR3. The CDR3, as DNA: TGTGCCAGCTCACTCAACAGGGGGGGGAACACTGAAGCTTTCTTT. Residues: CASSLNRGGNTEAFF.

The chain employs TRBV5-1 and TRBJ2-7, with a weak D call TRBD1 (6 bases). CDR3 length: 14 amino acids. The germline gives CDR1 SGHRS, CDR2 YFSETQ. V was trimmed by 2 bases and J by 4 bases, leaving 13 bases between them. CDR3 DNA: TGCGCCAGCAGCTTTCAAGATCAGGGGTACGAGCAGTACTTC. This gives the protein CASSFQDQGYEQYF.

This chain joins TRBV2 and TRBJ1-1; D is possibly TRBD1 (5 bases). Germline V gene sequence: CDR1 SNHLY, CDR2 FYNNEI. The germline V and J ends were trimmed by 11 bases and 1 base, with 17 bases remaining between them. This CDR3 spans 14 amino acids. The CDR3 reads CAFQGLGPNTEAFF. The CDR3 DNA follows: TGTGCCTTTCAGGGTCTCGGACCGAACACTGAAGCTTTCTTT.

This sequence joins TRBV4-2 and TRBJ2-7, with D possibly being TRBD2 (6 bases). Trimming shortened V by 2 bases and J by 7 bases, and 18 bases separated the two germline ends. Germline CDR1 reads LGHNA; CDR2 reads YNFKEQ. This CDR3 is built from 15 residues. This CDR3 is CASSQLGGREGEQYF. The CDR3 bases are TGTGCCAGCAGCCAATTGGGAGGTAGGGAAGGGGAGCAGTACTTC.

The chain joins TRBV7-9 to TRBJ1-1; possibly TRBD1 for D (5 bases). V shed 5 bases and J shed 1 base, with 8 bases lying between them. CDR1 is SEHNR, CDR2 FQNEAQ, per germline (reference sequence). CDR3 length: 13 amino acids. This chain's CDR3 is CASSGQGNTEAFF. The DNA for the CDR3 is TGTGCCAGCAGCGGGCAGGGGAACACTGAAGCTTTCTTT.

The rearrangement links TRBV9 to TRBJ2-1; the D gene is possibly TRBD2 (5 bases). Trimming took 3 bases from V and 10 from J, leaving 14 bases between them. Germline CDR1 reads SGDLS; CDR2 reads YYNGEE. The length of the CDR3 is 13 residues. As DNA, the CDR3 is TGTGCCAGCAGCGGAGGAAACGGGGAAGAGCAGTTCTTC. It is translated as CASSGGNGEEQFF.

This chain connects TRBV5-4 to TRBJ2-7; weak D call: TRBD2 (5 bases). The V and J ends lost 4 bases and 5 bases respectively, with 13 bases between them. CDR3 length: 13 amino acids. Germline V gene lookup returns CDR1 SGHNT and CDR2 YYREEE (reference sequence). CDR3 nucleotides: TGTGCCAGCAGCCAAACTAGTTACCACGAGCAGTACTTC. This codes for CASSQTSYHEQYF. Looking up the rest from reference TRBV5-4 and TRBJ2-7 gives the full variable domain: ETGVTQSPTHLIKTRGQQVTLRCSSQSGHNTVSWYQQALGQGPQFIFQYYREEENGRGNFPPRFSGLQFPNYSSELNVNALELDDSALYLCASSQTSYHEQYFGPGTRLTVT.

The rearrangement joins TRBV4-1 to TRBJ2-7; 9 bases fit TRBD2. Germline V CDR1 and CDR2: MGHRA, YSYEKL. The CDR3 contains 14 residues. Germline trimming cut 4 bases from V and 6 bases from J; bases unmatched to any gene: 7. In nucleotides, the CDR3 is TGCGCCAGCAGCCGCCGGGGACTAGCAGGCGAGCAGTACTTC. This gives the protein CASSRRGLAGEQYF.

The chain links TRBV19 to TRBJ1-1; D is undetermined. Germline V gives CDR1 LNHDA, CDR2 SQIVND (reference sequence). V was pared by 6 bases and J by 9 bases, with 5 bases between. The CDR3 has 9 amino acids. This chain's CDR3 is CASSYQAFF. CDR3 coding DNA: TGTGCCAGTAGCTATCAAGCTTTCTTT.

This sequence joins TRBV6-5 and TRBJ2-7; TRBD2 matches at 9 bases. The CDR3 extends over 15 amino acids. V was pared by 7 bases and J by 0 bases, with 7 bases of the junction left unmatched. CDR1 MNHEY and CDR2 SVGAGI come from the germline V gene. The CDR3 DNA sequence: TGTGCCAGCAAAGTCATTAGCGGGAGCTCCTACGAGCAGTACTTC. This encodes CASKVISGSSYEQYF.

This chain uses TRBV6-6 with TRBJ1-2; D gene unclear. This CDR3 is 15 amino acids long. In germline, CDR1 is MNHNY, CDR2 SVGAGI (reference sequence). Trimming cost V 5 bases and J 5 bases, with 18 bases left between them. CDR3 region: CASSARGGSNYGYTF. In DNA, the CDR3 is TGTGCCAGCAGTGCCCGGGGTGGTAGCAATTATGGCTACACCTTC.

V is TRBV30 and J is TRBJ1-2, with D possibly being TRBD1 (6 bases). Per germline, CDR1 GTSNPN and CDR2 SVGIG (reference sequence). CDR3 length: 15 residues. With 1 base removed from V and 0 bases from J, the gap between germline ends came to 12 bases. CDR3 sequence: CAWSGSRTANYGYTF. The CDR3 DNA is TGTGCCTGGAGTGGATCAAGGACAGCTAACTATGGCTACACCTTC. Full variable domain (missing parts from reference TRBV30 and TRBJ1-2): SQTIHQWPATLVQPVGSPLSLECTVEGTSNPNLYWYRQAAGRGLQLLFYSVGIGQISSEVPQNLSASRPQDRQFILSSKKLLLSDSGFYLCAWSGSRTANYGYTFGSGTRLTVV.

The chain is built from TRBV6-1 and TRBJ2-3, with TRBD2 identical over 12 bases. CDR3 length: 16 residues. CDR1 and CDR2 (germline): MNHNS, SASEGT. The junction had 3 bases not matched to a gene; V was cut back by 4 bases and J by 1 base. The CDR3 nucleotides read TGTGCCAGCAGTGTCCGGACTAGCGGGGGCACAGATACGCAGTATTTT. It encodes CASSVRTSGGTDTQYF.

CDR3 amino acids: CASKQGENYGYTF. The CDR3 DNA reads as TGTGCCAGCAAACAGGGGGAGAACTATGGCTACACCTTC. J is TRBJ1-2 and V is TRBV6-5, with 8 nucleotides matching TRBD1. CDR3 size: 13 residues. Germline V gene data show CDR1 as MNHEY and CDR2 as SVGAGI. J was trimmed by 2 bases and V by 7 bases; bases with no gene match: 3.

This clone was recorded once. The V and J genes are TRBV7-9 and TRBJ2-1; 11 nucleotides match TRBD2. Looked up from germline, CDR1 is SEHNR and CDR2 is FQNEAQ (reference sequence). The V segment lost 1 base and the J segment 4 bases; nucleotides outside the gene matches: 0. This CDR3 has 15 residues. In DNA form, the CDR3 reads TGTGCCAGCAGCTTAGGACTAGCGGGATACAATGAGCAGTTCTTC. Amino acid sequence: CASSLGLAGYNEQFF.

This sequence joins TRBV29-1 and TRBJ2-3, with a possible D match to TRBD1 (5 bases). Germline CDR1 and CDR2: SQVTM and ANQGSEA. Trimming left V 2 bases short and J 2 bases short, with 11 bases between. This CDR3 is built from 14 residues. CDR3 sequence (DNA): TGCAGCGTTGAACAGGGCATTATCACAGATACGCAGTATTTT. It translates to CSVEQGIITDTQYF.

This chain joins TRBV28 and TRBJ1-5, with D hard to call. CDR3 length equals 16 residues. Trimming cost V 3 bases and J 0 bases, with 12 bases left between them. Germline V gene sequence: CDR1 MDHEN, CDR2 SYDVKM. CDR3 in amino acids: CASSFGQYPSNQPQHF. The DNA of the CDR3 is TGTGCCAGCAGTTTTGGCCAGTACCCTAGCAATCAGCCCCAGCATTTT.

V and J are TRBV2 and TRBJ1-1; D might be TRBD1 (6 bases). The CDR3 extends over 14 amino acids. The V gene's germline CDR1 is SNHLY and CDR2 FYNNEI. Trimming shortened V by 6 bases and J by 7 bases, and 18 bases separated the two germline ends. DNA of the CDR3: TGTGCCAGCAGCCCTGGACAGTCTCTTAATGAAGCTTTCTTT. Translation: CASSPGQSLNEAFF.